Described below is a single T cell receptor (beta chain) sequence and its context. Germline values: CDR1 LGHDT, CDR2 YNNKEL (reference sequence). Deletions cut 2 bases from V and 10 bases from J, with 8 bases between. This CDR3 is built from 11 residues. The assay was immunoSEQ multiplex PCR, and TCRdb's table has in-frame clones only and misses some. The sample has fewer than 130,000 clones, around 90% seen once. This sample was included in a study of blood T cell repertoires in COVID-19. On the study more broadly: T cells, B-cell-depleted T cells, or PBMCs provided the cDNA or gDNA that served as material.

This receptor was taken from a human donor in a cohort sampled during active COVID-19. The chain has TRBV3-1 (or the pseudogene TRBV3-2) and TRBJ1-1; the D is unclear. The sample taken for sequencing was peripheral blood. In DNA, the CDR3 is TGTGCCAGCAGCCAATTGGAGGTAGCTTTCTTT. It translates to CASSQLEVAFF.